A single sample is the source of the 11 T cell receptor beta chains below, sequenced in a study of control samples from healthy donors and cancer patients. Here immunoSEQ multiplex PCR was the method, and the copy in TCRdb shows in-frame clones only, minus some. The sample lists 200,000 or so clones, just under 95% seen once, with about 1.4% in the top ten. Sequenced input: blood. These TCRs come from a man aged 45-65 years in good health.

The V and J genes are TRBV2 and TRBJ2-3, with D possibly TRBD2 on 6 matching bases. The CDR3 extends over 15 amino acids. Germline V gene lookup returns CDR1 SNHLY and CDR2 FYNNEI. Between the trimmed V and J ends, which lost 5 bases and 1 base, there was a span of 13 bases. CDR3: CASSLGPGGTDTQYF. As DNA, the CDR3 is TGTGCCAGCAGTTTAGGGCCGGGAGGCACAGATACGCAGTATTTT.

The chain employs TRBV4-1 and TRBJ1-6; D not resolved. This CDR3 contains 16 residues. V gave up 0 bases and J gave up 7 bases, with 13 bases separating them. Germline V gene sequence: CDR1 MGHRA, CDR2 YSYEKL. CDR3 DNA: TGCGCCAGCAGCCAAGATATGGGCAGTTTGAATTCACCCCTCCACTTT. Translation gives CASSQDMGSLNSPLHF.

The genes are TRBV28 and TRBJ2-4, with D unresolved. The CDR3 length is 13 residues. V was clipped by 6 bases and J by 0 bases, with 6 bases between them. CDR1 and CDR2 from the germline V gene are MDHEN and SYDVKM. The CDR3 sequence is CASSDIAKNIQYF. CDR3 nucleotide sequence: TGTGCCAGCAGCGATATAGCCAAAAACATTCAGTACTTC.

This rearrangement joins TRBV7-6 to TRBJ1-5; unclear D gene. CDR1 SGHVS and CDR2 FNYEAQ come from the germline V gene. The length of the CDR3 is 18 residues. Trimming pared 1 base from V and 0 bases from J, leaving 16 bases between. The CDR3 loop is CASSLESRIGYSNQPQHF. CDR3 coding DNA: TGTGCCAGCAGCTTAGAGAGCAGGATCGGGTATAGCAATCAGCCCCAGCATTTT.

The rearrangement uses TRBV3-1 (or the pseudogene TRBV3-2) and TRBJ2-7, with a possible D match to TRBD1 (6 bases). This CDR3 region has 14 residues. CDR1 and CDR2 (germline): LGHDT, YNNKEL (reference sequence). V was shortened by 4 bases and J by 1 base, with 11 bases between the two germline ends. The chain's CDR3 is CASSPYRDSYEQYF. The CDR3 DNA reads TGTGCCAGCAGCCCCTACAGGGATTCCTACGAGCAGTACTTC.

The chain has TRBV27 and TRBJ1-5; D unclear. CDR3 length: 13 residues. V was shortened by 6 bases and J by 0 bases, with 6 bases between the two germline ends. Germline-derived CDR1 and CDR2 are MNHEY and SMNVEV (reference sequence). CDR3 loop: CASSSGSNQPQHF. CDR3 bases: TGTGCCAGCAGCTCGGGTAGCAATCAGCCCCAGCATTTT.

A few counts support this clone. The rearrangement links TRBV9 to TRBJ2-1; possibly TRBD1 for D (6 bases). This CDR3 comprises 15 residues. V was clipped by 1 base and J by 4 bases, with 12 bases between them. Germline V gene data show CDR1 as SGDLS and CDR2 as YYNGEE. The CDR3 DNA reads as TGTGCCAGCAGCGTAAGTCAGGGGACATACAATGAGCAGTTCTTC. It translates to CASSVSQGTYNEQFF.

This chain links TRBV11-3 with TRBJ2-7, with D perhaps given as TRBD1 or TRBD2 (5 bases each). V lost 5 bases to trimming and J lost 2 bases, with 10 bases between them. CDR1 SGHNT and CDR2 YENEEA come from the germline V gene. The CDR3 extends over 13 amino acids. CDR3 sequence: CASSRDRTYEQYF. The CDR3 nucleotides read TGTGCCAGCAGCCGGGACCGAACCTACGAGCAGTACTTC.

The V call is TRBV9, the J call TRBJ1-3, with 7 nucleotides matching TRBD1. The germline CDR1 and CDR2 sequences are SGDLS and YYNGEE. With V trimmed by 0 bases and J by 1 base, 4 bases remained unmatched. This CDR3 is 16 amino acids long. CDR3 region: CASSVGHRGSGNTIYF. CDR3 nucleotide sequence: TGTGCCAGCAGCGTAGGCCACAGGGGATCTGGAAACACCATATATTTT.

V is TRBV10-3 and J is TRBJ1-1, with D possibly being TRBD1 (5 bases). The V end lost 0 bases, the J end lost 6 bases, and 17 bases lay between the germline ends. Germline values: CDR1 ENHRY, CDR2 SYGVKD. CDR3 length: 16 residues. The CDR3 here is CAISESSWGGGAEAFF. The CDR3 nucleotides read TGTGCCATCAGTGAGTCGAGCTGGGGGGGTGGTGCTGAAGCTTTCTTT.

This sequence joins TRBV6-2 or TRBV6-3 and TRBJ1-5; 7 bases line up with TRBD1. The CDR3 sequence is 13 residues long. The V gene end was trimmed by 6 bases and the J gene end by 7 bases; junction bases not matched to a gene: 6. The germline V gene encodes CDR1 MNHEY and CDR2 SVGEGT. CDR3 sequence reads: CASSRQGDQPQHF. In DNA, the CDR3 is TGTGCCAGCAGCCGACAGGGTGACCAGCCCCAGCATTTT.